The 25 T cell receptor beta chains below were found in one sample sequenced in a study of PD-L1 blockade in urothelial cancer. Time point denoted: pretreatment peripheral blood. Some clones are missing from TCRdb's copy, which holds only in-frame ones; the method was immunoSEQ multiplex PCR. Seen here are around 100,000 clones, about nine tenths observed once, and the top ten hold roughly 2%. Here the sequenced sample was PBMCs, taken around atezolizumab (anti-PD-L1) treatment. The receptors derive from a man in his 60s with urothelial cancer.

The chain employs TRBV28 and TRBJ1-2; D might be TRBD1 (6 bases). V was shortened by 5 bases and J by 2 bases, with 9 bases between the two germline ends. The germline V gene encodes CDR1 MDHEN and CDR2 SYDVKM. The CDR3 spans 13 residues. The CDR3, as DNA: TGTGCCAGCAGTCAGGACAGCAACTATGGCTACACCTTC. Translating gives CASSQDSNYGYTF.

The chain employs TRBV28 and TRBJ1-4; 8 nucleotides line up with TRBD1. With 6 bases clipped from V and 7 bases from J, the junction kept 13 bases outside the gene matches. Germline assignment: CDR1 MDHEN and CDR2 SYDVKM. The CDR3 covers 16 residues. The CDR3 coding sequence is TGTGCCAGCAGCCTAATGGGCGGGACAGGCAGTGAAAAACTGTTTTTT. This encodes CASSLMGGTGSEKLFF.

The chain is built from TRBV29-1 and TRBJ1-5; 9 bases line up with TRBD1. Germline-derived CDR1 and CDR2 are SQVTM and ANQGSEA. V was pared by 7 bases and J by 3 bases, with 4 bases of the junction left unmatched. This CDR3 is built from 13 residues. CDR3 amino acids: CSARTGDNQPQHF. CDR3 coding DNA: TGCAGCGCTAGGACAGGGGACAATCAGCCCCAGCATTTT.

The CDR3 coding sequence is TGTGCCAGCAGCTTAGAAGCAGGAGCGGGGGCCTACAATGAGCAGTTCTTC. It codes for CASSLEAGAGAYNEQFF. The chain joins TRBV7-2 to TRBJ2-1; 8 nucleotides align to TRBD2. The CDR3 covers 17 residues. Germline CDR1 and CDR2: SGHTA and FQGNSA. J lost 2 bases, V lost 1 base, and 7 bases had no gene match.

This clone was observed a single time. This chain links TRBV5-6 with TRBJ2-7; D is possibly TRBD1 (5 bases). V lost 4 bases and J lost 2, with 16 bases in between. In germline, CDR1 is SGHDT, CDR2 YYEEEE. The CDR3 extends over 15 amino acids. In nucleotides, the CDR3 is TGTGCCAGCAGCCGAAGAATCGGACAAGCCTACGAGCAGTACTTC. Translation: CASSRRIGQAYEQYF. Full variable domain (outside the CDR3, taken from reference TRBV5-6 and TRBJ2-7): DAGVTQSPTHLIKTRGQQVTLRCSPKSGHDTVSWYQQALGQGPQFIFQYYEEEERQRGNFPDRFSGHQFPNYSSELNVNALLLGDSALYLCASSRRIGQAYEQYFGPGTRLTVT.

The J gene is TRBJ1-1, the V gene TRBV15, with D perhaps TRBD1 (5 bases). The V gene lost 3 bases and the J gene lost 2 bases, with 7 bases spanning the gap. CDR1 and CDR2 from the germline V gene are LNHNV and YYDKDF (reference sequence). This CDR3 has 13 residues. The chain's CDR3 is CATSRDKNTEAFF. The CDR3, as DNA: TGTGCCACCAGCAGGGACAAAAACACTGAAGCTTTCTTT.

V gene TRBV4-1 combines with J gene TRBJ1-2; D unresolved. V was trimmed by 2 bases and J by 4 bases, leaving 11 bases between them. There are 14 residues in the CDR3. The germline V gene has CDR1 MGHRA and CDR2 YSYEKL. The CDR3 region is CASSQYGDGYGYTF. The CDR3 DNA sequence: TGCGCCAGCAGCCAATATGGAGATGGCTATGGCTACACCTTC.

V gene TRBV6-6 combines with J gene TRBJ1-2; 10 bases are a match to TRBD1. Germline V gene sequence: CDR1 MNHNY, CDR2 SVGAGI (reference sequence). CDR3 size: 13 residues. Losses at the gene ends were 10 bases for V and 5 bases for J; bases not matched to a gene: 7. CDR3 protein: CATAGTGVYGYTF. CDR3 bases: TGTGCCACCGCCGGGACAGGGGTTTATGGCTACACCTTC.

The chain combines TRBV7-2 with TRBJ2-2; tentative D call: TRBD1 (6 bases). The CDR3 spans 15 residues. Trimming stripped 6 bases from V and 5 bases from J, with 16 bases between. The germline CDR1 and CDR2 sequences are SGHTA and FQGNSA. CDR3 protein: CASSLPQGRTGELFF. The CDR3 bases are TGTGCCAGCAGTCTGCCCCAGGGGCGAACCGGGGAGCTGTTTTTT.

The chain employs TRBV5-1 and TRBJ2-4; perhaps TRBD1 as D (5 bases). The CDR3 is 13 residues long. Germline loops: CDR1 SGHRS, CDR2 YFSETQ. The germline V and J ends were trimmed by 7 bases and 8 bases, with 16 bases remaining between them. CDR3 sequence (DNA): TGCGCCAGCGGGGCGGCCGGTCTTGACATTCAGTACTTC. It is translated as CASGAAGLDIQYF. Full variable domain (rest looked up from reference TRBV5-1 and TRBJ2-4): KAGVTQTPRYLIKTRGQQVTLSCSPISGHRSVSWYQQTPGQGLQFLFEYFSETQRNKGNFPGRFSGRQFSNSRSEMNVSTLELGDSALYLCASGAAGLDIQYFGAGTRLSVL.

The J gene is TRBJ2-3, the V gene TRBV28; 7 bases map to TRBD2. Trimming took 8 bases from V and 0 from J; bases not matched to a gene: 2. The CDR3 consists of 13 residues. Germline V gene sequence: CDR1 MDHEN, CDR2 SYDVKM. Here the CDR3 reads CASLRESTDTQYF. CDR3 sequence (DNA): TGTGCCAGCTTGCGGGAGAGCACAGATACGCAGTATTTT.

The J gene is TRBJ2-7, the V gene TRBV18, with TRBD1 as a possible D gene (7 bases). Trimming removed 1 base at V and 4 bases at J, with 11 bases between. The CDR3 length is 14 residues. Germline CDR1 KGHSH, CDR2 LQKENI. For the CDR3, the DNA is TGTGCCAGCTCACCACAGGGGGCGGGGTACGAGCAGTACTTC. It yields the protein CASSPQGAGYEQYF.

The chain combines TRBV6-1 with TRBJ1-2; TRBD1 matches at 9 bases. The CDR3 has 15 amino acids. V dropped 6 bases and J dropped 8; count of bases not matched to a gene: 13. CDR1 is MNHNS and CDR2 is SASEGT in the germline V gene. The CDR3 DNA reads TGTGCCAGCAGCCAAGGGGTAGGGACAGGGTTCGGCTACACCTTC. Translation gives CASSQGVGTGFGYTF.

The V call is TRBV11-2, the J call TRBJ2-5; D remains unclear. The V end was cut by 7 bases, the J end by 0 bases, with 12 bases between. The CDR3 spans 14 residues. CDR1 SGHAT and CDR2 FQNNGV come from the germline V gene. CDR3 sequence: CASTLSGHQETQYF. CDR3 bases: TGTGCCAGCACCCTCTCGGGTCACCAAGAGACCCAGTACTTC.

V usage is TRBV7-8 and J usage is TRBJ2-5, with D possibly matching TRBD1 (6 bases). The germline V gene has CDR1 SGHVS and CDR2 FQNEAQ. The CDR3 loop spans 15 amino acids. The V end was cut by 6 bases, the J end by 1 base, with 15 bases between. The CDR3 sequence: CASSFRGQIQETQYF. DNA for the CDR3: TGTGCCAGCAGTTTCCGCGGACAGATCCAAGAGACCCAGTACTTC.

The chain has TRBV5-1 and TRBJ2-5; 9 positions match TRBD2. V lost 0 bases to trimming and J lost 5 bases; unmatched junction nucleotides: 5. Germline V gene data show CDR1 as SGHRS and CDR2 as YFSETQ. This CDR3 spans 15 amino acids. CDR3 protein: CASSLGQRGAETQYF. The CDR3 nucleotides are TGCGCCAGCAGCTTGGGGCAGCGGGGGGCCGAGACCCAGTACTTC.

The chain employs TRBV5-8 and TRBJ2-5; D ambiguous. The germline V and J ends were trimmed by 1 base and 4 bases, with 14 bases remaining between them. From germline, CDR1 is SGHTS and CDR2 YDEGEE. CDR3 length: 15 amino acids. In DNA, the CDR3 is TGTGCCAGCAGCTTGACTAAGGTTTTAGGAGAGACCCAGTACTTC. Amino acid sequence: CASSLTKVLGETQYF.

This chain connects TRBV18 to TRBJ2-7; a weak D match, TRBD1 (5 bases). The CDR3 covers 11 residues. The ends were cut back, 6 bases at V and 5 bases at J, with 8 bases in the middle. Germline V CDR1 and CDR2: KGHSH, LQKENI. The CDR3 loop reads CASSQQDEQYF. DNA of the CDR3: TGTGCCAGCTCCCAACAGGACGAGCAGTACTTC.

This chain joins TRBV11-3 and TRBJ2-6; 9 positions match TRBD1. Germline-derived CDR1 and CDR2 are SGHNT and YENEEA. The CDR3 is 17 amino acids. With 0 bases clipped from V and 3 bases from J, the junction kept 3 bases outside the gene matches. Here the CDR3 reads CASSLEQGARGANVLTF. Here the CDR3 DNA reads TGTGCCAGCAGCTTAGAACAGGGGGCGCGTGGGGCCAACGTCCTGACTTTC.

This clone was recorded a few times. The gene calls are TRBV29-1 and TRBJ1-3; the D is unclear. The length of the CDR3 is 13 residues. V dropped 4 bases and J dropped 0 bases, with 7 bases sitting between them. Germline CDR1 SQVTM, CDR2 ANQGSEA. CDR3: CSVARSSGNTIYF. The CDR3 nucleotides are TGCAGCGTTGCCCGGAGCTCTGGAAACACCATATATTTT.

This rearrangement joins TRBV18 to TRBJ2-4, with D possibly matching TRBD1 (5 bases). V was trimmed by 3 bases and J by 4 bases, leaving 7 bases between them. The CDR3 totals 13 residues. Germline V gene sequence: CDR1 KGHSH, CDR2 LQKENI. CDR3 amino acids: CASSPTVKNIQYF. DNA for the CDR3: TGTGCCAGCTCACCGACAGTAAAAAACATTCAGTACTTC.

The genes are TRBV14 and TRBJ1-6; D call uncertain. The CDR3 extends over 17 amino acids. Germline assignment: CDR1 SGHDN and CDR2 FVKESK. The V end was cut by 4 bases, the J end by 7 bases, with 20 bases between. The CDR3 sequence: CASSLLVGGTGNSPLHF. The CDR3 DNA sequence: TGTGCCAGCAGCCTTTTAGTCGGAGGAACGGGGAATTCACCCCTCCACTTT.

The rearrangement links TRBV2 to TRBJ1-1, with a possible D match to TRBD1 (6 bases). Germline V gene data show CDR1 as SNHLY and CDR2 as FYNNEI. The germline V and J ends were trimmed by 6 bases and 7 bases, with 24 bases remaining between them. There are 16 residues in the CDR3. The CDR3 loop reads CASRRGGDLSKNEAFF. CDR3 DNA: TGTGCCAGCAGGAGGGGGGGGGACTTGTCTAAGAATGAAGCTTTCTTT.

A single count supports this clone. The CDR3 protein is CASSFGSMNTEAFF. CDR3 coding DNA: TGTGCCAGCAGTTTTGGGAGCATGAACACTGAAGCTTTCTTT. The V and J genes are TRBV28 and TRBJ1-1; D is undetermined. Trimming removed 3 bases at V and 0 bases at J, with 8 bases between. CDR3 size: 14 residues. Germline V gene data show CDR1 as MDHEN and CDR2 as SYDVKM.

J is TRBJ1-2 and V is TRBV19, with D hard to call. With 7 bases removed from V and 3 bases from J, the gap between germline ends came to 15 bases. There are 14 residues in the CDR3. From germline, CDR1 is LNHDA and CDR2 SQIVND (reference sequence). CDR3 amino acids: CASTLDTGYYGYTF. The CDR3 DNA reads TGTGCCAGTACCCTAGACACGGGGTACTATGGCTACACCTTC.